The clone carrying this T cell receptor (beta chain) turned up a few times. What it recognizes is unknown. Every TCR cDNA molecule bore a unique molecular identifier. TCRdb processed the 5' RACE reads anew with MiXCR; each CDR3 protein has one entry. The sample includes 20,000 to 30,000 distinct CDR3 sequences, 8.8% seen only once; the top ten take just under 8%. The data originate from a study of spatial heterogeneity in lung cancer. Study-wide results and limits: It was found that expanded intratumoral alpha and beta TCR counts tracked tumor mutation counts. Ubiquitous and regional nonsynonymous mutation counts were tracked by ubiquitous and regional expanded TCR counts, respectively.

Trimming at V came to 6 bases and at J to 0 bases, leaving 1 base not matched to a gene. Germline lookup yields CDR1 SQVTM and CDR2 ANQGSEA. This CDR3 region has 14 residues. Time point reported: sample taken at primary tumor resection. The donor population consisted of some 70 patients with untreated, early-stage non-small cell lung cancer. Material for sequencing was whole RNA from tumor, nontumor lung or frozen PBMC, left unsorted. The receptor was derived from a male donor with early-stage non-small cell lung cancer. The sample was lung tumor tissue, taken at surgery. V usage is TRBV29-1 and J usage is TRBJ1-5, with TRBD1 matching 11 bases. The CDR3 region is CSVGTGGSNQPQHF. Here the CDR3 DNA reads TGCAGCGTAGGGACAGGGGGTAGCAATCAGCCCCAGCATTTT.